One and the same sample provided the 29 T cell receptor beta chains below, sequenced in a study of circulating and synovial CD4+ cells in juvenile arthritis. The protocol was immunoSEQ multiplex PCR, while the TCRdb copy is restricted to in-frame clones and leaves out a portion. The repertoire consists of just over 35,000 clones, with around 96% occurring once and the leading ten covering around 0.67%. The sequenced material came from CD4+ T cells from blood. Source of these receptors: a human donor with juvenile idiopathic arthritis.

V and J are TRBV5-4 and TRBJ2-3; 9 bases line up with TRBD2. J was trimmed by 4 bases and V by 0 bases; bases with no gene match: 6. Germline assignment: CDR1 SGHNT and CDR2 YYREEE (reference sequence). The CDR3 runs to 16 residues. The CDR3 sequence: CASSLVASGVPDTQYF. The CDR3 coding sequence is TGTGCCAGCAGCTTGGTCGCTAGCGGGGTCCCAGATACGCAGTATTTT.

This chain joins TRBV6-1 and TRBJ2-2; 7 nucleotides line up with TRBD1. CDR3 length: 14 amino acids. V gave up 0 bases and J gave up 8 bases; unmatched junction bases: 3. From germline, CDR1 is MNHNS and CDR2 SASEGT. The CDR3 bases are TGTGCCAGCAGTGAAGCGTACAGGGGTGGGGAGCTGTTTTTT. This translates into CASSEAYRGGELFF.

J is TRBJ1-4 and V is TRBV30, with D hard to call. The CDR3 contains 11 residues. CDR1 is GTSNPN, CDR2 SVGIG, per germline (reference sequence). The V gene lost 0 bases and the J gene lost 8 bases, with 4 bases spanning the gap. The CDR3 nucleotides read TGTGCCTGGAGTGTTGAGGAAAAACTGTTTTTT. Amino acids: CAWSVEEKLFF.

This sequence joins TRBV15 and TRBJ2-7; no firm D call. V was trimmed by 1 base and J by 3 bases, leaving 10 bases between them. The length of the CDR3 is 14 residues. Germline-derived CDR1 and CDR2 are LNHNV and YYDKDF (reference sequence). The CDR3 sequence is CATSRALLNYEQYF. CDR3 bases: TGTGCCACCAGCAGAGCTCTACTCAACTACGAGCAGTACTTC.

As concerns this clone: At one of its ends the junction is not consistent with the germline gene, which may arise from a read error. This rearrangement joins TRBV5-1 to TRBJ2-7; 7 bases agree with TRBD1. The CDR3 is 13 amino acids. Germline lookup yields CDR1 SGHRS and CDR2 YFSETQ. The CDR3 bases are TGCGCCAGCAGCTTCAGGGACAGCTACGGGCAGTACTTC. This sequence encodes CASSFRDSYGQYF.

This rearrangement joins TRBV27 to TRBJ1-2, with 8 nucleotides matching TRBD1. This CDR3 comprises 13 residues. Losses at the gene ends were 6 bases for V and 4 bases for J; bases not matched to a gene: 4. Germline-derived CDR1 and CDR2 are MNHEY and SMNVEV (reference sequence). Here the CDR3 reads CASRQGVGYGYTF. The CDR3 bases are TGTGCCAGCAGACAGGGGGTTGGCTATGGCTACACCTTC.

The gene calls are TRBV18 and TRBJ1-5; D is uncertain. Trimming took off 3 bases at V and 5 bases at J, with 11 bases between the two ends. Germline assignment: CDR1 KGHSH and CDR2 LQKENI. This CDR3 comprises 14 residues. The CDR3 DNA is TGTGCCAGCTCACCGAACACAAATGATCAGCCCCAGCATTTT. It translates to CASSPNTNDQPQHF.

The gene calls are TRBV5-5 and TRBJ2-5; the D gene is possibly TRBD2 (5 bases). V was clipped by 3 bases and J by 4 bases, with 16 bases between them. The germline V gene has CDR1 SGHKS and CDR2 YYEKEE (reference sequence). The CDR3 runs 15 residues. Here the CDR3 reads CASSSDSLRLETQYF. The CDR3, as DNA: TGTGCCAGCAGCTCGGACTCACTAAGGTTAGAGACCCAGTACTTC.

The CDR3 protein is CSAKGPYEQYF. Here the CDR3 DNA reads TGCAGTGCAAAGGGGCCCTACGAGCAGTACTTC. J is TRBJ2-7 and V is TRBV20-1; D perhaps matches TRBD1 (5 bases). CDR1 is DFQATT, CDR2 SNEGSKA, per germline (reference sequence). The V end lost 6 bases, the J end lost 2 bases, and 8 bases lay between the germline ends. The CDR3 length is 11 residues.

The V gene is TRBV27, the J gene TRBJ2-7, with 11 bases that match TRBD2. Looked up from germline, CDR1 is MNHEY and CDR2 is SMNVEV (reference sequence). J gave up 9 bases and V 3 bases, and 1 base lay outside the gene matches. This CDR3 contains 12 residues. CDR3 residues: CASSLTSGVQYF. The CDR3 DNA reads TGTGCCAGCAGTTTGACTAGCGGGGTGCAGTACTTC.

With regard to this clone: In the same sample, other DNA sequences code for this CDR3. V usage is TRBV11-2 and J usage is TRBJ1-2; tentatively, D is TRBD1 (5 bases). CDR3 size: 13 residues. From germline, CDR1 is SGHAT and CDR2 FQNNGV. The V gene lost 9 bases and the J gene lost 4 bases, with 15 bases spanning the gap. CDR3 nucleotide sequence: TGTGCCAGTAGCCCGGGACTTAGCTATGGCTACACCTTC. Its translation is CASSPGLSYGYTF.

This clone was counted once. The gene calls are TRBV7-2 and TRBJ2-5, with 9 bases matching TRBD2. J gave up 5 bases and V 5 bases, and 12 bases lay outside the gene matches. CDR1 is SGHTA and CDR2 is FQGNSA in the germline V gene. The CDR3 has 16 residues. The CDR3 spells CASSPYNSGGGETQYF. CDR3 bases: TGTGCCAGCAGCCCTTACAATAGCGGGGGAGGGGAGACCCAGTACTTC.

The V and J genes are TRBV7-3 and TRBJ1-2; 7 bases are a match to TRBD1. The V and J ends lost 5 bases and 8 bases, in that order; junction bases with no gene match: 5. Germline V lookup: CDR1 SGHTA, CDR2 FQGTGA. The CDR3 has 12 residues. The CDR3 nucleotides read TGTGCCAGCAGCCAGACAGGGACCGGCTACACCTTC. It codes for CASSQTGTGYTF.

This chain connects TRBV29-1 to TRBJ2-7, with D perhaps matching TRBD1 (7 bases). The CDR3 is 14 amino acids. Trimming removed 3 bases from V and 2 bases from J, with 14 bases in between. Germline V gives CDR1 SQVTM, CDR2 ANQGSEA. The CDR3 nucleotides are TGCAGCGTTGAGGAGGGGGCGCCCCCCTACGAGCAGTACTTC. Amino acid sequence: CSVEEGAPPYEQYF.

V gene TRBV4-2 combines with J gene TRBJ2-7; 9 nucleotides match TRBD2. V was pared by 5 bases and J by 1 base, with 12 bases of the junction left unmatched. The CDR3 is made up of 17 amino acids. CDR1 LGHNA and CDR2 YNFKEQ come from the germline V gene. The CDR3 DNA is TGTGCCAGCAGCAAGCCTTCTTTAGCGGGGGATTCCTACGAGCAGTACTTC. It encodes CASSKPSLAGDSYEQYF.

The CDR3: CASSFISSGANVLTF. CDR3 sequence (DNA): TGTGCCAGCAGCTTTATCAGCTCTGGGGCCAACGTCCTGACTTTC. J is TRBJ2-6 and V is TRBV11-1; unclear D gene. Per germline, CDR1 SGHAT and CDR2 FQDESV (reference sequence). Trimming took 3 bases from V and 0 from J, leaving 6 bases between them. The CDR3 spans 15 residues.

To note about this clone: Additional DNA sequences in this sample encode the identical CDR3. The CDR3 bases are TGTGCCAGCAGTGGAGACGGGGACAGAAGTCAGCCCCAGCATTTT. This sequence encodes CASSGDGDRSQPQHF. The chain joins TRBV25-1 to TRBJ1-5; 7 nucleotides line up with TRBD1. The CDR3 sequence is 15 residues long. Germline V gene data show CDR1 as MGHDK and CDR2 as SYGVNS. The ends lost 4 bases at V and 6 bases at J; junction bases unmatched: 9.

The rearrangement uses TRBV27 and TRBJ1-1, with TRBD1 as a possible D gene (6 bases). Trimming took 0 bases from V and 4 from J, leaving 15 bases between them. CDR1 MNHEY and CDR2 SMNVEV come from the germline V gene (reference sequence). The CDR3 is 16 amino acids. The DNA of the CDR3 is TGTGCCAGCAGTTTATCCCTCTACTTACAGGGCACTGAAGCTTTCTTT. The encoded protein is CASSLSLYLQGTEAFF.

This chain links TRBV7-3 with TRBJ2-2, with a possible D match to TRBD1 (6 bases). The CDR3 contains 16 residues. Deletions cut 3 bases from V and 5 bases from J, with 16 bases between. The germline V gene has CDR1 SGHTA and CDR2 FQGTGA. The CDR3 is CASSFMPGHKTGELFF. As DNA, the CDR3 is TGTGCCAGCAGCTTTATGCCGGGACATAAGACCGGGGAGCTGTTTTTT.

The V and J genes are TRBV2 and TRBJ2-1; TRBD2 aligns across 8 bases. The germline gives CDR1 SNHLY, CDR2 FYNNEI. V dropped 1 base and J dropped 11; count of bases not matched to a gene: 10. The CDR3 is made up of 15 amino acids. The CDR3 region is CASSEGGSGAWQQFF. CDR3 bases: TGTGCCAGCAGTGAAGGGGGTAGCGGGGCCTGGCAGCAGTTCTTC.

The CDR3 here is CASSLDWRGRAFF. The CDR3 DNA follows: TGTGCCAGCAGCTTAGATTGGCGGGGGCGAGCTTTCTTT. V and J are TRBV11-2 and TRBJ1-1, with TRBD1 as a possible D gene (6 bases). Between the trimmed V and J ends, which lost 0 bases and 10 bases, there was a span of 12 bases. The CDR3 extends over 13 amino acids. Per germline, CDR1 SGHAT and CDR2 FQNNGV.

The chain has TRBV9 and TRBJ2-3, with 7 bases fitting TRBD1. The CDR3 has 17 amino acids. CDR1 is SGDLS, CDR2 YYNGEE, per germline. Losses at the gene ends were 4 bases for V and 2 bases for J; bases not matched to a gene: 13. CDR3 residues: CASSPHRSGQDTDTQYF. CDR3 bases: TGTGCCAGCAGCCCACATCGGTCCGGACAGGACACAGATACGCAGTATTTT.

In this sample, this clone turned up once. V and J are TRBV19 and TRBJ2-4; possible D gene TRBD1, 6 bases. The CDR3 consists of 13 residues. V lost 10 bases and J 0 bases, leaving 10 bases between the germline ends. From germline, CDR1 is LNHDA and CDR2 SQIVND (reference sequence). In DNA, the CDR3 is TGTGCCACCTCCAGGGGAGCCAAAAACATTCAGTACTTC. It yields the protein CATSRGAKNIQYF.

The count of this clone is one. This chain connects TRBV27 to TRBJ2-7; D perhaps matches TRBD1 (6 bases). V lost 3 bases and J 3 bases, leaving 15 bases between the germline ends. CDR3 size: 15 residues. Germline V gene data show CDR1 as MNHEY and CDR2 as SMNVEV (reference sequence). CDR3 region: CASSFQGRGGYEQYF. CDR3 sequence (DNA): TGTGCCAGCAGTTTTCAGGGGCGCGGTGGCTACGAGCAGTACTTC.

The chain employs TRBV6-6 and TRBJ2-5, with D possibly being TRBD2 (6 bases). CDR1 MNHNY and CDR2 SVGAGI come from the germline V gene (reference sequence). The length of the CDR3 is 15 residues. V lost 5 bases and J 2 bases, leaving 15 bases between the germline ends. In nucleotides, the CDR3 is TGTGCCAGCAGTAACGGCCCCGGAGGGCAAGAGACCCAGTACTTC. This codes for CASSNGPGGQETQYF.

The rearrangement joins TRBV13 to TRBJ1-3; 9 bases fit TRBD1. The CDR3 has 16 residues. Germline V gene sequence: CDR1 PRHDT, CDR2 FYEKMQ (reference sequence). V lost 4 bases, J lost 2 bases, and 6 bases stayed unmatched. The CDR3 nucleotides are TGTGCCAGCAGCTCTAACCGGGACAGGGCTGGAAACACCATATATTTT. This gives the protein CASSSNRDRAGNTIYF.

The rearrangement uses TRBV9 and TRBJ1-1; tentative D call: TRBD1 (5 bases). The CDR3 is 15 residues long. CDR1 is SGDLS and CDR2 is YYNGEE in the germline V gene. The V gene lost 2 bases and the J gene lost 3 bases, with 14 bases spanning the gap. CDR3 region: CASSVGGAGHTEAFF. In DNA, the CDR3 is TGTGCCAGCAGCGTCGGAGGAGCGGGGCACACTGAAGCTTTCTTT. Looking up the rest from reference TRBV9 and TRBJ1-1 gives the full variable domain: DSGVTQTPKHLITATGQRVTLRCSPRSGDLSVYWYQQSLDQGLQFLIQYYNGEERAKGNILERFSAQQFPDLHSELNLSSLELGDSALYFCASSVGGAGHTEAFFGQGTRLTVV.

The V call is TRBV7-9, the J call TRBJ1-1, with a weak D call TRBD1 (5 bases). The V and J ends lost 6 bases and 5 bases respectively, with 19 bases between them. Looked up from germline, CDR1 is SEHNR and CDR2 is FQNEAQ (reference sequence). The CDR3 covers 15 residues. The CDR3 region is CASRPEFRVGTEAFF. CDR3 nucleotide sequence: TGTGCCAGCAGACCTGAGTTCAGGGTAGGGACTGAAGCTTTCTTT.

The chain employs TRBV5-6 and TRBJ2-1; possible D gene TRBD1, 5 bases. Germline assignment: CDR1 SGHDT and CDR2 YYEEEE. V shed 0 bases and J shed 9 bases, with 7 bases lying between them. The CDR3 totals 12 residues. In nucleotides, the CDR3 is TGTGCCAGCAGCTTGGCAGGGTTTGAGCAGTTCTTC. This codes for CASSLAGFEQFF.